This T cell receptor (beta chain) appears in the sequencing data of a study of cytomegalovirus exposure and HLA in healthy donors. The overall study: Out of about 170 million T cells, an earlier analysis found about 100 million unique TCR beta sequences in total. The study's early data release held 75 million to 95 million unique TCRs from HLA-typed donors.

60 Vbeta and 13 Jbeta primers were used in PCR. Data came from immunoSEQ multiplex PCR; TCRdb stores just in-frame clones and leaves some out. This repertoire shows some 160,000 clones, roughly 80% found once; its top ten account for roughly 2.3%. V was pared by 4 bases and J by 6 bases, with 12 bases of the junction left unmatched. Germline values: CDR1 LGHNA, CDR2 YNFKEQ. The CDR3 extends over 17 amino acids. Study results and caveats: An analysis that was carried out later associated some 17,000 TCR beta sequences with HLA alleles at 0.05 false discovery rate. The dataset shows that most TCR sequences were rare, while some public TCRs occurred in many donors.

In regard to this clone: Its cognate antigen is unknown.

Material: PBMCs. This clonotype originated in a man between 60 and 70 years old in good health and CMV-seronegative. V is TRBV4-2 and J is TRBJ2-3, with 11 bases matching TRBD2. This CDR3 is CASSLSSASGRSDTQYF. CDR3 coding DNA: TGTGCCAGCAGCCTCTCCTCCGCTAGCGGGAGGTCGGATACGCAGTATTTT.